A single sample is the source of the 6 T cell receptor beta chains below, sequenced in a study of blood T cell repertoires in COVID-19. Clones were read by immunoSEQ multiplex PCR, and TCRdb kept only the in-frame ones, dropping some. The repertoire includes roughly 220,000 clones, roughly 79% of them detected once, and roughly 8% sits in the top ten. What was sequenced was peripheral blood. The receptor source for this set is a woman of 80 years or more with COVID-19, enrolled during active disease.

The chain employs TRBV10-3 and TRBJ2-1; a possible D gene is TRBD1 (5 bases). The CDR3 has 14 amino acids. Germline CDR1 is ENHRY and CDR2 is SYGVKD. The V end lost 2 bases, the J end lost 6 bases, and 11 bases lay between the germline ends. This CDR3 is CAISEGAASNEQFF. Written as DNA, the CDR3 is TGTGCCATCAGTGAGGGGGCAGCTAGCAATGAGCAGTTCTTC.

This sequence joins TRBV18 and TRBJ2-1; tentatively, D is TRBD2 (6 bases). CDR3 length: 14 amino acids. Germline lookup yields CDR1 KGHSH and CDR2 LQKENI. Between the trimmed V and J ends, which lost 6 bases and 3 bases, there was a span of 12 bases. DNA for the CDR3: TGTGCCAGCTCGGGGGGTAGCGGCTACAATGAGCAGTTCTTC. Amino acid sequence: CASSGGSGYNEQFF.

The genes are TRBV28 and TRBJ1-5, with D possibly TRBD1 on 5 matching bases. V was trimmed by 1 base and J by 4 bases, leaving 14 bases between them. CDR1 and CDR2 (germline): MDHEN, SYDVKM. The CDR3 extends over 16 amino acids. Here the CDR3 reads CASSLFAGSENQPQHF. The CDR3 DNA is TGTGCCAGCAGTTTATTTGCAGGGTCGGAAAATCAGCCCCAGCATTTT.

V usage is TRBV5-4 and J usage is TRBJ2-5; 14 bases map to TRBD2. Germline loops: CDR1 SGHNT, CDR2 YYREEE (reference sequence). The CDR3 has 17 residues. V shed 4 bases, J shed 4 bases, and the junction held 9 bases outside the gene matches. Written as DNA, the CDR3 is TGTGCCAGCAGCGCCGGGACTAGCGGGAGAGAAGGAGAGACCCAGTACTTC. Its protein product is CASSAGTSGREGETQYF.

This clone showed up just a few times. The rearrangement links TRBV12-5 to TRBJ1-5, with 7 positions matching TRBD1. Trimming removed 3 bases from V and 5 bases from J; junction bases left unmatched: 4. Germline-derived CDR1 and CDR2 are LGHNT and FRNRAP. The CDR3 runs 14 residues. DNA of the CDR3: TGTGCTAGTGGTTTCGCAGGGGGGCATCAGCCCCAGCATTTT. Translating it yields CASGFAGGHQPQHF.

V gene TRBV19 combines with J gene TRBJ2-7; 12 bases line up with TRBD2. This CDR3 contains 17 residues. V lost 3 bases and J lost 3; bases outside the gene matches: 9. The germline V gene has CDR1 LNHDA and CDR2 SQIVND (reference sequence). The CDR3 sequence is CASSIRETSGSLYEQYF. The CDR3 DNA is TGTGCCAGTAGTATTCGGGAGACTAGCGGGAGCCTCTACGAGCAGTACTTC.